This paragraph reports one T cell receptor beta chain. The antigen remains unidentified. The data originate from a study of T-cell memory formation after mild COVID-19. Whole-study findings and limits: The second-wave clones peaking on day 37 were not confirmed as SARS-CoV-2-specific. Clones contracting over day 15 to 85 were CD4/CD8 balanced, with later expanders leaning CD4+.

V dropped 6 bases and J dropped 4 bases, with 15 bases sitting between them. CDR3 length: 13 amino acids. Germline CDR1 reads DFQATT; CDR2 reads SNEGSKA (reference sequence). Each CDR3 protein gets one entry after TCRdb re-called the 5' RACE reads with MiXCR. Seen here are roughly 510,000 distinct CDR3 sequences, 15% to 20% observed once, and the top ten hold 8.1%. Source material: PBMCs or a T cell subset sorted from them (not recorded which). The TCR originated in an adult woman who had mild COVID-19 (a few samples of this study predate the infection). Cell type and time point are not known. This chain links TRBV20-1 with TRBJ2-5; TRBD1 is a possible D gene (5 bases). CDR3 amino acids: CSAGASYVETQYF. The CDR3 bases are TGCAGTGCAGGGGCATCCTACGTAGAGACCCAGTACTTC.